This record concerns one T cell receptor beta chain sequence. Its cognate antigen is unknown. The junction departs from germline at one end; a sequencing error may be responsible. This table comes from immunoSEQ multiplex PCR, and its TCRdb copy is limited to in-frame clones, with some not included. Here the sample spans tens of thousands of clones, roughly 85% being singletons. The data derive from a study of OX40 agonist ivuxolimab in advanced cancers. The CDR3 spans 14 residues. Germline CDR1 and CDR2: SSHAT and FNYEAQ (reference sequence). The study, taken as a whole, reports: Researchers did not establish what antigens the expanded peripheral T cells target.

The V gene is TRBV7-7, the J gene TRBJ2-1, with 7 bases lining up with TRBD2. The source is an adult with an advanced solid tumor such as melanoma, head and neck, liver or kidney cancer. This material consisted of CD4+ or CD8+ T cells sorted from blood, taken in a trial of the OX40 agonist ivuxolimab. This CDR3 reads CASSLGTTNNEQFF. Written as DNA, the CDR3 is TGTGCTAGCAGCTTAGGGACTACTAACAATGAGCAGTTCTTC.